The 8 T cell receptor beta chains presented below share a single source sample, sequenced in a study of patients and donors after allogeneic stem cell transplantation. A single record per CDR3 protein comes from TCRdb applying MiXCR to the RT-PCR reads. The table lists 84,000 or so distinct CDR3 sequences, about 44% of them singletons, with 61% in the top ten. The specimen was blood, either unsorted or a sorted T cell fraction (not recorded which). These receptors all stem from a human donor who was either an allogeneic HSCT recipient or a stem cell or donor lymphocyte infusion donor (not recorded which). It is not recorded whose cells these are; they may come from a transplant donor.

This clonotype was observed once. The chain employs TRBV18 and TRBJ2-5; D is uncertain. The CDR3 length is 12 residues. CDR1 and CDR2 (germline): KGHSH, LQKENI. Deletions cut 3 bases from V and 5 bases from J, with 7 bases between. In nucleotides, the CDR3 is TGTGCCAGCTCACCCGATTGGGAGACCCAGTACTTC. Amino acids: CASSPDWETQYF.

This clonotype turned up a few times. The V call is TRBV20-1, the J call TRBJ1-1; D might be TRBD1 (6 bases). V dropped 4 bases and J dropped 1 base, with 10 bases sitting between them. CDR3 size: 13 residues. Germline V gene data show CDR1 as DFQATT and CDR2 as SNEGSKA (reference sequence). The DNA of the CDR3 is TGCAGTGCTAAGATACAGGGGAACACTGAAGCTTTCTTT. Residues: CSAKIQGNTEAFF.

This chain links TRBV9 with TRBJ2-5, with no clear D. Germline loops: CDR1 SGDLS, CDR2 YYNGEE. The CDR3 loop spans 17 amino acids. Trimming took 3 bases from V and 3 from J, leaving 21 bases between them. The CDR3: CASSAPGRPLGKETQYF. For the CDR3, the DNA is TGTGCCAGCAGCGCTCCGGGCCGCCCGTTGGGTAAAGAGACCCAGTACTTC.

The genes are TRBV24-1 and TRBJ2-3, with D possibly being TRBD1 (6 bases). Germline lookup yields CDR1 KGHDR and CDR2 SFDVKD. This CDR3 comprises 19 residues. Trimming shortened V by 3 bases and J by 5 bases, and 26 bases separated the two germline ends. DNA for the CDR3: TGTGCCACCAGTGATCCGCAAGACCCACAGGGTGGGGAGAGAGATACGCAGTATTTT. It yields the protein CATSDPQDPQGGERDTQYF.

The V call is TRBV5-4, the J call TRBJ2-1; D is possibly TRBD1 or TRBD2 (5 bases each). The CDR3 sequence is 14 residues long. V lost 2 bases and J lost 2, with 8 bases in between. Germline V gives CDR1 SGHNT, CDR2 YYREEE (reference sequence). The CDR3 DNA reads TGTGCCAGCAGCTTCGGGACGGCCTACAATGAGCAGTTCTTC. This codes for CASSFGTAYNEQFF.

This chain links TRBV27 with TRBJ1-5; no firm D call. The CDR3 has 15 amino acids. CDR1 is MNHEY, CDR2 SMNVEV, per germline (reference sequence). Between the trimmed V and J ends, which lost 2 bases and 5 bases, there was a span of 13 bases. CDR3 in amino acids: CASSLNGSRHQPQHF. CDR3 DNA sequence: TGTGCCAGCAGTTTAAACGGTAGTCGCCATCAGCCCCAGCATTTT.

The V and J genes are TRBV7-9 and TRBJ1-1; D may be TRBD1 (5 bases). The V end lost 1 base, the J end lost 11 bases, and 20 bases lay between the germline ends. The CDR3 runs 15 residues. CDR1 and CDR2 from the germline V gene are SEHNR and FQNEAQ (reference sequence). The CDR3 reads CASSLGHLGATGAFF. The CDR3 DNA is TGTGCCAGCAGCTTAGGACATTTAGGGGCGACCGGCGCTTTCTTT.

CDR3 amino acids: CASSLAGTSLIQETQYF. The CDR3 DNA reads as TGTGCCAGCAGCTTAGCCGGGACTAGCCTTATACAAGAGACCCAGTACTTC. The genes are TRBV7-2 and TRBJ2-5, with 9 bases aligning to TRBD2. J was trimmed by 2 bases and V by 0 bases; bases with no gene match: 7. The CDR3 runs 17 residues. CDR1 SGHTA and CDR2 FQGNSA come from the germline V gene.